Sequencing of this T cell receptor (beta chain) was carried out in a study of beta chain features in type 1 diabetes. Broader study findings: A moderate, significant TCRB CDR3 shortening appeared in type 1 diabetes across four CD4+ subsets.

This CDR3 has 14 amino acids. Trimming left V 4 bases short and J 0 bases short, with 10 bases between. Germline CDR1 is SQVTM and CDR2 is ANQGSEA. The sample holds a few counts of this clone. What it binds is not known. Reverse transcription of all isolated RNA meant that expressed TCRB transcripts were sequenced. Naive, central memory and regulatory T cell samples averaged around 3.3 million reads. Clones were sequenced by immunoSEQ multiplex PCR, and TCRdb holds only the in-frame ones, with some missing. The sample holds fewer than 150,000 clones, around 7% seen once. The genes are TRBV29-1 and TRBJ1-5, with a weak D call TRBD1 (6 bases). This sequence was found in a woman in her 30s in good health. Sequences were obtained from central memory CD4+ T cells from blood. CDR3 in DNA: TGCAGCGTTGGAGGGACAAGTAGCAATCAGCCCCAGCATTTT. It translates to CSVGGTSSNQPQHF.